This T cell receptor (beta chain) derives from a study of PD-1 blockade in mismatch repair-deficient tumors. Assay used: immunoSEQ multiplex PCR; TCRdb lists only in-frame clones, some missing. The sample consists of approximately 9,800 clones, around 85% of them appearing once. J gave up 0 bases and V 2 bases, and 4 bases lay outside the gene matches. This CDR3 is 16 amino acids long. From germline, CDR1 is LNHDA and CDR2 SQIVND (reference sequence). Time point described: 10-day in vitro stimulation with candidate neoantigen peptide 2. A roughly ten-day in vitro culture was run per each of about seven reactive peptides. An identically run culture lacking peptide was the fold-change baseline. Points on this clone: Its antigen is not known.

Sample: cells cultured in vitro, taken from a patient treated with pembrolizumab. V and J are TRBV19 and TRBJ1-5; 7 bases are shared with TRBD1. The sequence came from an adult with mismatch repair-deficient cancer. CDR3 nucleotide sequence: TGTGCCAGTAGTATATTAACAGGGGATAGCAATCAGCCCCAGCATTTT. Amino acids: CASSILTGDSNQPQHF.